This is a list of T cell receptor beta chains from one sample in a study of response to subunit inactivated influenza vaccine. TCRdb independently ran MiXCR on the RT-PCR reads; one entry per CDR3 protein. The table records fewer than 600,000 distinct CDR3 sequences, approximately 7.2% of them present only once. This sample comprised PBMCs from blood, obtained approximately 25 months after vaccination. The source of these receptors is a man aged 50-75 years who received an inactivated influenza vaccine. Both conserved end residues are part of each CDR3. Each record gives: D gene, clone size, V gene, J gene, CDR3 DNA, CDR3 protein. The D gene is left open where the match is weak. Clone size is shown for a subset of rows, as once, few, many or a class of expanded clone.

d_gene: NA; abundance: few; v_gene: TRBV7-9; j_gene: TRBJ2-7; CDR3nt: TGTGCCAGCAGCTTAAGTCCCTCTGGCGCGAACTCCTACGAGCAGTACTTC; CDR3aa: CASSLSPSGANSYEQYF
d_gene: NA; abundance: NA; v_gene: TRBV4-1; j_gene: TRBJ2-3; CDR3nt: TGCGCCAGCAGCCAGATGGATGGGGGAGATACGCAGTATTTT; CDR3aa: CASSQMDGGDTQYF
d_gene: TRBD2; abundance: NA; v_gene: TRBV4-1; j_gene: TRBJ2-7; CDR3nt: TGCGCCAGCAGCCAACCAGCGGGGGGGGCCTACGAGCAGTACTTC; CDR3aa: CASSQPAGGAYEQYF
d_gene: TRBD1; abundance: NA; v_gene: TRBV3-1; j_gene: TRBJ2-7; CDR3nt: TGTGCCAGCAGCCCGGACCCCGGGACAGGGAACGAGCAGTACTTC; CDR3aa: CASSPDPGTGNEQYF
d_gene: NA; abundance: NA; v_gene: TRBV12-3/TRBV12-4; j_gene: TRBJ1-3; CDR3nt: TGTGCCAGCGGGATCGCGGGGGCGAACACCATATATTTT; CDR3aa: CASGIAGANTIYF
d_gene: NA; abundance: NA; v_gene: TRBV3-1; j_gene: TRBJ2-7; CDR3nt: TGTGCCAGCAGCCGAACTTCTACTTGGGAGCAGTACTTC; CDR3aa: CASSRTSTWEQYF
d_gene: TRBD2; abundance: many; v_gene: TRBV6-5; j_gene: TRBJ2-3; CDR3nt: TGTGCCAGCAGTTACGGACGGGGGGTCACAGATACGCAGTATTTT; CDR3aa: CASSYGRGVTDTQYF
d_gene: NA; abundance: NA; v_gene: TRBV7-2; j_gene: TRBJ2-1; CDR3nt: TGTGCCAGCAGCTTGCGGGGCCTTGGATCCTACAATGAGCAGTTCTTC; CDR3aa: CASSLRGLGSYNEQFF
d_gene: TRBD1; abundance: many; v_gene: TRBV6-1; j_gene: TRBJ2-7; CDR3nt: TGTGCCAGCAGTCGAGGGACAGGGGGCTCCTACGAGCAGTACTTC; CDR3aa: CASSRGTGGSYEQYF
d_gene: TRBD2; abundance: few; v_gene: TRBV27; j_gene: TRBJ2-7; CDR3nt: TGTGCCAGCACGGCTAGCGGGAGTTACGAGCAGTACTTC; CDR3aa: CASTASGSYEQYF
d_gene: NA; abundance: many; v_gene: TRBV11-1; j_gene: TRBJ2-1; CDR3nt: TGTGCCACCCCCAAGCGACAAGAACTATGGCAGGGCGAACACAATGAGCAGTTCTTC; CDR3aa: CATPKRQELWQGEHNEQFF
d_gene: TRBD2; abundance: few; v_gene: TRBV20-1; j_gene: TRBJ2-7; CDR3nt: TGCAGTGCCAAGAGAGGGGGGACTAGCGGGAGGTTTTCCTACGAGCAGTACTTC; CDR3aa: CSAKRGGTSGRFSYEQYF
d_gene: NA; abundance: NA; v_gene: TRBV27; j_gene: TRBJ2-2; CDR3nt: TGTGCCAGCAGACCCCTAGTGAACACCGGGGAGCTGTTTTTT; CDR3aa: CASRPLVNTGELFF
d_gene: NA; abundance: few; v_gene: TRBV5-5; j_gene: TRBJ1-2; CDR3nt: TGTGCCAGCAGCTTGGTTGCAGGGGCTGGCTACACCTTC; CDR3aa: CASSLVAGAGYTF
d_gene: TRBD1; abundance: NA; v_gene: TRBV4-2; j_gene: TRBJ2-7; CDR3nt: TGTGCCAGCAGCCAAGATGGACAGGGGGCGGGAGAGCAGTACTTC; CDR3aa: CASSQDGQGAGEQYF
d_gene: TRBD2; abundance: NA; v_gene: TRBV7-8; j_gene: TRBJ2-3; CDR3nt: TGTGCCAGCAGCTGGACAGGGATTAGCGGGAGGGCTACAGATACGCAGTATTTT; CDR3aa: CASSWTGISGRATDTQYF
d_gene: TRBD2; abundance: few; v_gene: TRBV19; j_gene: TRBJ2-3; CDR3nt: TGTGCCAGTAGTACCCACCTAGCGGGAGGGGCCGATACGCAGTATTTT; CDR3aa: CASSTHLAGGADTQYF
d_gene: NA; abundance: few; v_gene: TRBV4-1; j_gene: TRBJ2-2; CDR3nt: TGCGCCAGCAGCCTCAGGGGTTTGGACACCGGGGAGCTGTTTTTT; CDR3aa: CASSLRGLDTGELFF
d_gene: NA; abundance: few; v_gene: TRBV6-1; j_gene: TRBJ2-7; CDR3nt: TGTGCCAGCAGTGTCGCCCGGGGCGCGACCTACGAGCAGTACTTC; CDR3aa: CASSVARGATYEQYF
d_gene: NA; abundance: many; v_gene: TRBV20-1; j_gene: TRBJ2-1; CDR3nt: TGCAGTGCTTTCACAGCGTGGAATCCGAGCGGTGAGCAGTTCTTC; CDR3aa: CSAFTAWNPSGEQFF
d_gene: TRBD2; abundance: few; v_gene: TRBV5-4; j_gene: TRBJ2-1; CDR3nt: TGTGCCAGCAGGGGGACTAGCGGTGAGCAGTTCTTC; CDR3aa: CASRGTSGEQFF
d_gene: TRBD1; abundance: NA; v_gene: TRBV27; j_gene: TRBJ2-7; CDR3nt: TGTGCCAGCAGTTTTTACGGACAGGGGGTCGAGCAGTACTTC; CDR3aa: CASSFYGQGVEQYF
d_gene: NA; abundance: NA; v_gene: TRBV20-1; j_gene: TRBJ2-1; CDR3nt: TGCAGTGCTGGGGCTTTGGCGCAGGGTAATGAGCAGTTCTTC; CDR3aa: CSAGALAQGNEQFF
d_gene: NA; abundance: NA; v_gene: TRBV29-1; j_gene: TRBJ2-4; CDR3nt: TGCAGCGTCGGCAAGGACTCGGCCAAAAACATTCAGTACTTC; CDR3aa: CSVGKDSAKNIQYF
d_gene: TRBD2; abundance: NA; v_gene: TRBV5-1; j_gene: TRBJ2-5; CDR3nt: TGCGCCAGCAGCGGCGGGGGGCTTCAGGGGACCCAGTACTTC; CDR3aa: CASSGGGLQGTQYF
d_gene: TRBD1; abundance: few; v_gene: TRBV3-1; j_gene: TRBJ1-6; CDR3nt: TGTGCCAGCAGCCAAGCAGGGACAGTTGGTTCACCCCTCCACTTT; CDR3aa: CASSQAGTVGSPLHF
d_gene: NA; abundance: few; v_gene: TRBV7-8; j_gene: TRBJ1-2; CDR3nt: TGTGCCAGCAGCTTAGCTGGCGGCAGGGAGGGCTATGGCTACACCTTC; CDR3aa: CASSLAGGREGYGYTF
d_gene: NA; abundance: NA; v_gene: TRBV14; j_gene: TRBJ2-5; CDR3nt: TGTGCCAGCAGCCAAATAGTGACAGGATGGGAGACCCAGTACTTC; CDR3aa: CASSQIVTGWETQYF
d_gene: NA; abundance: NA; v_gene: TRBV5-1; j_gene: TRBJ2-7; CDR3nt: TGCGCCAGCAGCTTAGGGCCCGATAAGCTCTACGAGCAGTACTTC; CDR3aa: CASSLGPDKLYEQYF
d_gene: TRBD2; abundance: many; v_gene: TRBV12-3/TRBV12-4; j_gene: TRBJ2-1; CDR3nt: TGTGCCAGCAGGTTCGGGACTAGCGGGGACAATGAGCAGTTCTTC; CDR3aa: CASRFGTSGDNEQFF
d_gene: TRBD1; abundance: few; v_gene: TRBV9; j_gene: TRBJ2-1; CDR3nt: TGTGCCAGCAGCGTAGCGGGACAGGCTTACAATGAGCAGTTCTTC; CDR3aa: CASSVAGQAYNEQFF
d_gene: NA; abundance: few; v_gene: TRBV6-1; j_gene: TRBJ1-6; CDR3nt: TGTGCCAGCAGAGGCAGGGGCGCCTATAGTTCACCCCTCCACTTT; CDR3aa: CASRGRGAYSSPLHF
d_gene: NA; abundance: many; v_gene: TRBV5-1; j_gene: TRBJ2-5; CDR3nt: TGCGCCAGCACCCCACCTAACCAAGAGACCCAGTACTTC; CDR3aa: CASTPPNQETQYF
d_gene: TRBD2; abundance: many; v_gene: TRBV12-3/TRBV12-4; j_gene: TRBJ2-7; CDR3nt: TGTGCCAGCAGTCTCCGACTAGCGGGGAGCTCCTACGAGCAGTACTTC; CDR3aa: CASSLRLAGSSYEQYF
d_gene: TRBD2; abundance: few; v_gene: TRBV5-6; j_gene: TRBJ2-1; CDR3nt: TGTGCCAGCAGCCCGACAACTAGCGGGGGGATGAATGAGCAGTTCTTC; CDR3aa: CASSPTTSGGMNEQFF
d_gene: NA; abundance: many; v_gene: TRBV12-3/TRBV12-4; j_gene: TRBJ1-2; CDR3nt: TGTGCCAGCACCCGGGACAAGGCCCACCCCTACACCTTC; CDR3aa: CASTRDKAHPYTF
d_gene: TRBD1; abundance: few; v_gene: TRBV4-1; j_gene: TRBJ2-1; CDR3nt: TGCGCCAGCAATACGGGGACAGAGAATGAGCAGTTCTTC; CDR3aa: CASNTGTENEQFF
d_gene: NA; abundance: few; v_gene: TRBV30; j_gene: TRBJ1-2; CDR3nt: TGTGCCTGGACAACTGGGAGCTATGGCTACACCTTC; CDR3aa: CAWTTGSYGYTF
d_gene: TRBD1; abundance: few; v_gene: TRBV6-5; j_gene: TRBJ2-5; CDR3nt: TGTGCCAGCAGTTACAACAGGGGAGAGACCCAGTACTTC; CDR3aa: CASSYNRGETQYF
d_gene: NA; abundance: NA; v_gene: TRBV7-2; j_gene: TRBJ2-6; CDR3nt: TGTGCCAGCAGCATCCCAACAGGGTCCGGGGCCAACGTCCTGACTTTC; CDR3aa: CASSIPTGSGANVLTF
d_gene: NA; abundance: many; v_gene: TRBV24-1; j_gene: TRBJ2-3; CDR3nt: TGTGCCACCAGTGAGGCCTCGGTGGATACGCAGTATTTT; CDR3aa: CATSEASVDTQYF
d_gene: NA; abundance: NA; v_gene: TRBV20-1; j_gene: TRBJ1-5; CDR3nt: TGCAGTGCCTCCCTCGGAGGGGGAAAGGATCAGCCCCAGCATTTT; CDR3aa: CSASLGGGKDQPQHF
d_gene: NA; abundance: few; v_gene: TRBV5-6; j_gene: TRBJ1-6; CDR3nt: TGTGCCAGCAGCCCGGTGTGGGACTTAAATTCACCCCTCCACTTT; CDR3aa: CASSPVWDLNSPLHF
d_gene: TRBD1; abundance: many; v_gene: TRBV5-1; j_gene: TRBJ1-4; CDR3nt: TGCGCCAGCAGCTTGTCAGGGGGACAGAATGAAAAACTGTTTTTT; CDR3aa: CASSLSGGQNEKLFF
d_gene: TRBD2; abundance: NA; v_gene: TRBV29-1; j_gene: TRBJ2-1; CDR3nt: TGCAGCGTTGAAGGGTCGAGCGGGAGCTTTAGCTCCTACAATGAGCAGTTCTTC; CDR3aa: CSVEGSSGSFSSYNEQFF
d_gene: NA; abundance: NA; v_gene: TRBV7-2; j_gene: TRBJ2-6; CDR3nt: TGTGCCAGCAGCTTAGAGGGACTCTCTGGGGCCAACGTCCTGACTTTC; CDR3aa: CASSLEGLSGANVLTF
d_gene: TRBD1; abundance: NA; v_gene: TRBV20-1; j_gene: TRBJ2-3; CDR3nt: TGCAGTCCGGGACAGGGCACAGATACGCAGTATTTT; CDR3aa: CSPGQGTDTQYF
d_gene: NA; abundance: NA; v_gene: TRBV5-6; j_gene: TRBJ2-1; CDR3nt: TGTGCCAGCAGCTTGGTAGAGCGCTTAGCTTCCTACAATGAGCAGTTCTTC; CDR3aa: CASSLVERLASYNEQFF
d_gene: NA; abundance: many; v_gene: TRBV4-3; j_gene: TRBJ1-4; CDR3nt: TGCGCCAGCAGCCAATACAGGGTTGGGAGTGAAAAACTGTTTTTT; CDR3aa: CASSQYRVGSEKLFF
d_gene: TRBD1; abundance: few; v_gene: TRBV10-3; j_gene: TRBJ2-3; CDR3nt: TGTGCCATCAGTGGATTAACAGGGGACGGCACAGATACGCAGTATTTT; CDR3aa: CAISGLTGDGTDTQYF
d_gene: NA; abundance: NA; v_gene: TRBV6-1; j_gene: TRBJ2-1; CDR3nt: TGTGCCAGCAGTGCCCAGGGGGGCCACAATGAGCAGTTCTTC; CDR3aa: CASSAQGGHNEQFF
d_gene: NA; abundance: NA; v_gene: TRBV6-2/TRBV6-3; j_gene: TRBJ2-7; CDR3nt: TGTGCCATTACCGGAAGGAGGGGGTTCAACGAGCAGTACTTC; CDR3aa: CAITGRRGFNEQYF
d_gene: NA; abundance: many; v_gene: TRBV6-2/TRBV6-3; j_gene: TRBJ2-1; CDR3nt: TGTGCCAGCATTCGGGCAGGCCCATTCAATGAGCAGTTCTTC; CDR3aa: CASIRAGPFNEQFF
d_gene: NA; abundance: few; v_gene: TRBV19; j_gene: TRBJ2-1; CDR3nt: TGTGCCAGTAGTATCGGTGGGGGTTACAACAATGAGCAGTTCTTC; CDR3aa: CASSIGGGYNNEQFF
d_gene: NA; abundance: many; v_gene: TRBV27; j_gene: TRBJ2-1; CDR3nt: TGTGCCAGCAGTTTATCCCAAGCGGTCCGCTCCTACAATGAGCAGTTCTTC; CDR3aa: CASSLSQAVRSYNEQFF
d_gene: NA; abundance: NA; v_gene: TRBV30; j_gene: TRBJ2-2; CDR3nt: TGTGCCTGGAGTCCCGCCCGCACCGGGGAGCTGTTTTTT; CDR3aa: CAWSPARTGELFF
d_gene: TRBD2; abundance: NA; v_gene: TRBV7-2; j_gene: TRBJ2-7; CDR3nt: TGTGCCAGCAGCCCGGGACTAGCGGGAGCCGAGCAGTACTTC; CDR3aa: CASSPGLAGAEQYF
d_gene: NA; abundance: many; v_gene: TRBV12-3/TRBV12-4; j_gene: TRBJ2-1; CDR3nt: TGTGCCAGCAGTGGAGGGACTCGGGGGCAGTTCTTC; CDR3aa: CASSGGTRGQFF
d_gene: TRBD2; abundance: few; v_gene: TRBV28; j_gene: TRBJ2-7; CDR3nt: TGTGCCAGCAGCGGGGGGGACTCCGAGCAGTACTTC; CDR3aa: CASSGGDSEQYF
d_gene: NA; abundance: few; v_gene: TRBV4-3; j_gene: TRBJ1-2; CDR3nt: TGCGCCAGCAGCCAAGATTGGGCAGGAGGCTACACCTTC; CDR3aa: CASSQDWAGGYTF